This TCR beta chain was found in a study of graft-versus-host responses after intestinal transplantation. Overall study results and limits: In recipient marrow, GvH clones were found, and some appeared first in ileum or blood.

Plating combined about 200,000 CFSE-labeled responder cells with about 200,000 irradiated, violet-dye-labeled stimulator cells. The germline CDR1 and CDR2 sequences are GTSNPN and SVGIG (reference sequence). This CDR3 region has 14 residues. V lost 2 bases to trimming and J lost 0 bases, with 11 bases between them. Clones were read by immunoSEQ multiplex PCR, and TCRdb kept only the in-frame ones, dropping some. Among about 15,000 clones listed, more than 25% were seen once. The chain carries TRBV30 and TRBJ2-7, with D uncertain. The input for sequencing was alloreactive CD8+ T cells from a mixed lymphocyte reaction culture, taken before intestinal transplant. Subset meaning: CFSE-low proliferating T cells sorted from roughly six-day pre-transplant mixed lymphocyte reaction (GvH or HvG direction). The sequence came from a human patient who received an intestinal transplant. The CDR3 loop is CAWSPVTGSYEQYF. The CDR3 nucleotides are TGTGCCTGGAGTCCCGTGACGGGCTCCTACGAGCAGTACTTC.